This entry describes one TCR beta chain. TCRdb re-derived calls from the RT-PCR reads in MiXCR, one entry per CDR3 protein. The sample yields 500,000 to 550,000 distinct CDR3 sequences, less than 10% seen once. This sample was included in a study of response to subunit inactivated influenza vaccine. The source is a man aged 50-75 years who received an inactivated influenza vaccine. Sequencing was performed on PBMCs from blood, taken less than 30 months after vaccination.

The CDR3 sequence: CATTDRISYNEQFF. DNA for the CDR3: TGTGCCACCACTGACAGGATATCCTACAATGAGCAGTTCTTC. This sequence joins TRBV15 and TRBJ2-1; TRBD1 might be the D (6 bases). Germline V gives CDR1 LNHNV, CDR2 YYDKDF (reference sequence). V lost 7 bases and J 1 base, leaving 11 bases between the germline ends. CDR3 length equals 14 residues.